This TCR beta chain was observed in a study of shared clonotypes between healthy human individuals. Study conclusions and caveats: There were few donors, and this limited the genetic and exposure-history diversity represented. Blood was the sole source, and tissue repertoires probably differ.

Original processing notes: Filtering differed for immunoSEQ, which gave only junction sequences without quality scores. Sequencing used immunoSEQ multiplex PCR; TCRdb keeps in-frame clones, though not all of them. V, J and clone size are those of that table, while D and trimming were read from the DNA. The data contain 2 million to 2.5 million clones, nearly 97% of them singletons. Into CD45RA+ naive and CD45RA-negative memory subsets, the CD4+ cells were split. Details on this clone: What it binds is unknown.

This TCR derives from a young man in good health. Material: naive CD4+ T cells sorted from blood. As for subset: CD45RA+ positively selected.

The CDR3 spells CASSFDRDLSGANVLTF. CDR3 bases: TGCGCCAGCAGCTTCGACAGGGACCTCTCTGGGGCCAACGTCCTGACTTTC. The rearrangement joins TRBV5-1 to TRBJ2-6, with 7 bases fitting TRBD1. The germline CDR1 and CDR2 sequences are SGHRS and YFSETQ. J gave up 0 bases and V 2 bases, and 5 bases lay outside the gene matches. The CDR3 loop spans 17 amino acids.